Presented here are 14 T cell receptor beta chains from one specimen sequenced in a study of cytomegalovirus exposure and HLA in healthy donors. PCR amplification relied on 60 Vbeta primers (plus 13 Jbeta primers). Sequencing was performed with immunoSEQ multiplex PCR; in TCRdb, only in-frame clones are kept and a portion is missing. The table has 150,000 to 200,000 clones, 84% seen once. Sequencing used PBMCs. These receptors all stem from a man between 45 and 60 years old in good health and CMV-seropositive.

With regard to this clone: Other DNA sequences in this specimen translate into the identical CDR3. This sequence joins TRBV5-1 and TRBJ1-6; maybe TRBD1 (6 bases). The CDR3 runs to 17 residues. V gave up 4 bases and J gave up 9 bases, with 23 bases separating them. CDR1 is SGHRS and CDR2 is YFSETQ in the germline V gene. Written as DNA, the CDR3 is TGCGCCAGCAGCCCAGCGACAGGAGGAGCCCGGGGTTCACCCCTCCACTTT. Amino acid sequence: CASSPATGGARGSPLHF.

The chain carries TRBV5-1 and TRBJ2-7, with a weak D call TRBD2 (5 bases). This CDR3 contains 14 residues. The germline V gene has CDR1 SGHRS and CDR2 YFSETQ. The V and J ends lost 0 bases and 2 bases respectively, with 9 bases between them. In DNA, the CDR3 is TGCGCCAGCAGCTTGGACGGGAAGGCCTACGAGCAGTACTTC. Its protein product is CASSLDGKAYEQYF.

The genes are TRBV9 and TRBJ2-4; 9 positions match TRBD1. CDR3 length equals 14 residues. The ends lost 2 bases at V and 10 bases at J; junction bases unmatched: 7. Germline V gene data show CDR1 as SGDLS and CDR2 as YYNGEE. CDR3 loop: CASSVGTGSWIQYF. DNA for the CDR3: TGTGCCAGCAGCGTCGGGACAGGGTCTTGGATTCAGTACTTC.

V gene TRBV18 combines with J gene TRBJ1-3; the match to TRBD1 covers 8 bases. The CDR3 contains 14 residues. Germline loops: CDR1 KGHSH, CDR2 LQKENI. J lost 4 bases, V lost 5 bases, and 4 bases had no gene match. The CDR3 sequence: CASSSQGAGNTIYF. In nucleotides, the CDR3 is TGTGCCAGCTCATCCCAGGGGGCAGGAAACACCATATATTTT.

CDR3 DNA sequence: TGCGCCAGCAGCCAGACTAGCGGGGTATTAACAGATACGCAGTATTTT. Its translation: CASSQTSGVLTDTQYF. The chain joins TRBV4-1 to TRBJ2-3; TRBD2 aligns across 11 bases. V gave up 3 bases and J gave up 3 bases; unmatched junction bases: 5. The CDR3 sequence is 16 residues long. Looked up from germline, CDR1 is MGHRA and CDR2 is YSYEKL.

This rearrangement joins TRBV2 to TRBJ2-2; 9 nucleotides line up with TRBD1. Germline CDR1 and CDR2: SNHLY and FYNNEI. The CDR3 sequence is 16 residues long. After removal of 1 base from V and 7 bases from J, the junction contained 7 bases not matched to a gene. The CDR3 spells CASSEDYRGQGGELFF. DNA of the CDR3: TGTGCCAGCAGTGAAGACTACAGGGGGCAGGGCGGGGAGCTGTTTTTT.

As to this clone: The sample holds other DNA sequences that translate to the same CDR3. This chain joins TRBV5-1 and TRBJ1-1; D is undetermined. The CDR3 runs to 14 residues. The V gene's germline CDR1 is SGHRS and CDR2 YFSETQ. V lost 0 bases to trimming and J lost 2 bases, with 8 bases between them. The CDR3 bases are TGCGCCAGCAGCTTGGCCCCAGGTAACACTGAAGCTTTCTTT. Protein product: CASSLAPGNTEAFF.

This chain connects TRBV1 to TRBJ2-7; the table assigns TRBD2, which was not confirmed against the DNA. TRBV1 has pseudogene status. The CDR3 has 17 amino acids. CDR3 DNA sequence: TGCACCAGCAGCCAAGGGGTGGTCAGCGGGGGGGCCTACGAGCAGTACTTC. Translation: CTSSQGVVSGGAYEQYF.

The J gene is TRBJ2-7, the V gene TRBV6-1; 7 positions agree with TRBD1. With 8 bases clipped from V and 1 base from J, the junction kept 8 bases outside the gene matches. The germline CDR1 and CDR2 sequences are MNHNS and SASEGT. The CDR3 runs 14 residues. The CDR3 nucleotides are TGTGCCAGCCAGTGGGGGACAGTTTCCTACGAGCAGTACGTC. Encoded protein: CASQWGTVSYEQYV.

This chain uses TRBV18 with TRBJ1-4; 7 nucleotides match TRBD1. The V gene's germline CDR1 is KGHSH and CDR2 LQKENI. V was pared by 3 bases and J by 5 bases, with 6 bases of the junction left unmatched. The CDR3 runs 15 residues. The DNA of the CDR3 is TGTGCCAGCTCACCCGAACAGGGGAGGAATGAAAAACTGTTTTTT. This codes for CASSPEQGRNEKLFF.

The rearrangement uses TRBV19 and TRBJ2-7; TRBD1 aligns across 9 bases. V lost 5 bases and J lost 1; bases outside the gene matches: 9. CDR3 length: 16 amino acids. The germline V gene encodes CDR1 LNHDA and CDR2 SQIVND (reference sequence). Written as DNA, the CDR3 is TGTGCCAGTAGTGGTGGGGGACAGGGATCATCCTACGAGCAGTACTTC. Protein product: CASSGGGQGSSYEQYF.

The V and J genes are TRBV28 and TRBJ2-1, with a possible D match to TRBD2 (6 bases). The CDR3 contains 14 residues. The V and J ends lost 3 bases and 7 bases respectively, with 13 bases between them. Looked up from germline, CDR1 is MDHEN and CDR2 is SYDVKM. The CDR3 DNA sequence: TGTGCCAGCAGTTTCGGGCTAGCGAGTAATGAGCAGTTCTTC. Its protein is CASSFGLASNEQFF. Based on the CDR3 plus reference TRBV28 and TRBJ2-1, the full variable domain is DVKVTQSSRYLVKRTGEKVFLECVQDMDHENMFWYRQDPGLGLRLIYFSYDVKMKEKGDIPEGYSVSREKKERFSLILESASTNQTSMYLCASSFGLASNEQFFGPGTRLTVL.

In the case of this clone: Other nucleotide sequences from this sample produce the same CDR3. The rearrangement uses TRBV10-2 and TRBJ1-1; D uncertain. The CDR3 extends over 14 amino acids. The V end lost 4 bases, the J end lost 1 base, and 10 bases lay between the germline ends. CDR1 is WSHSY and CDR2 is SAAADI in the germline V gene. In DNA form, the CDR3 reads TGCGCCAGCAGTGTTGGGCAGCCGAACACTGAAGCTTTCTTT. It yields the protein CASSVGQPNTEAFF.

The chain joins TRBV14 to TRBJ2-3; no clear D gene. Germline V gives CDR1 SGHDN, CDR2 FVKESK. Trimming removed 2 bases from V and 2 bases from J, with 14 bases in between. The CDR3 runs 16 residues. The CDR3 loop is CASSQHLPGFTDTQYF. In DNA form, the CDR3 reads TGTGCCAGCAGCCAACACCTACCGGGTTTCACAGATACGCAGTATTTT. Full variable domain (missing parts from reference TRBV14 and TRBJ2-3): EAGVTQFPSHSVIEKGQTVTLRCDPISGHDNLYWYRRVMGKEIKFLLHFVKESKQDESGMPNNRFLAERTGGTYSTLKVQPAELEDSGVYFCASSQHLPGFTDTQYFGPGTRLTVL.